This T cell receptor beta chain stems from a study of T cell responses to AZD1222 COVID-19 vaccine. Repertoires were generated with immunoSEQ multiplex PCR, while TCRdb's copy carries only in-frame clones and drops some. Among about 170,000 clones listed, around nine tenths were seen once. Pooling covered second doses at about 4 or about 12 weeks. This receptor was obtained from an adult who received the AZD1222 COVID-19 vaccine. This sample comprised peripheral blood, obtained 28 days after the second AZD1222 dose.

As DNA, the CDR3 is TGTGCCAGCAGCTTGGGTGATACGCAGTATTTT. This sequence encodes CASSLGDTQYF. The J gene is TRBJ2-3, the V gene TRBV5-6; D uncertain. The length of the CDR3 is 11 residues. The germline V gene encodes CDR1 SGHDT and CDR2 YYEEEE. The V end lost 0 bases, the J end lost 6 bases, and 2 bases lay between the germline ends.